There are many counts of the clone carrying this TCR beta chain. The record originates from a study of human T cells and chemical hapten exposure. V shed 5 bases, J shed 5 bases, and the junction held 7 bases outside the gene matches. Germline lookup yields CDR1 SGHVS and CDR2 FNYEAQ. This CDR3 is 15 amino acids long. Individual cDNA molecules (in the library) carried attached unique molecular identifiers. TCRdb re-called the RACE reads with MiXCR, one entry per CDR3 protein. The sample has around 150,000 distinct CDR3 sequences, around 15% seen once. Sample time point: patch test 1, 2 weeks after DPC sensitization. Treatment denoted: therapeutic diphenylcyclopropenone sensitization with weekly scalp DPC.

The chain combines TRBV7-6 with TRBJ2-5, with 11 bases that match TRBD2. The receptor was isolated from a woman aged 25 to 39 with alopecia areata. Some clones in this sample may be carry-over from other donors' samples. Sequences were derived from whole blood, sampled in connection with sensitization to the hapten diphenylcyclopropenone (DPC). The CDR3 bases are TGTGCCAGCAGCCCCATAGCGGGGGGGCCGGAGACCCAGTACTTC. Its translation: CASSPIAGGPETQYF.